This T cell receptor (beta chain) was profiled in a study of beta chain features in type 1 diabetes. Overall study findings and caveats: It was among patients, rather than healthy donors, that naive, central memory and Treg TCRB repertoires appeared more similar.

This clone was seen more than once but under ten times. Antigen specificity is unknown. Of the isolated RNA, all was reverse transcribed, and so the sequenced material was expressed TCRB transcripts. Some 3.6 million reads were obtained on average from naive, central memory and regulatory T cell samples. Sequenced by immunoSEQ multiplex PCR; TCRdb stores in-frame clones only, minus some. The sample includes 250,000 to 350,000 clones, 12% to 15% of them seen just once. Per germline, CDR1 SGHAT and CDR2 FQNNGV. The CDR3 runs to 13 residues. The germline V and J ends were trimmed by 0 bases and 7 bases, with 10 bases remaining between them.

This receptor was obtained from a man between 25 and 39 years old in good health. The V gene is TRBV11-2, the J gene TRBJ2-7; no clear D gene. Sequencing was carried out using central memory CD4+ T cells from blood. DNA for the CDR3: TGTGCCAGCAGCTTAGAACACCGTGGGGAGCAGTACGTC. Its protein product is CASSLEHRGEQYV.